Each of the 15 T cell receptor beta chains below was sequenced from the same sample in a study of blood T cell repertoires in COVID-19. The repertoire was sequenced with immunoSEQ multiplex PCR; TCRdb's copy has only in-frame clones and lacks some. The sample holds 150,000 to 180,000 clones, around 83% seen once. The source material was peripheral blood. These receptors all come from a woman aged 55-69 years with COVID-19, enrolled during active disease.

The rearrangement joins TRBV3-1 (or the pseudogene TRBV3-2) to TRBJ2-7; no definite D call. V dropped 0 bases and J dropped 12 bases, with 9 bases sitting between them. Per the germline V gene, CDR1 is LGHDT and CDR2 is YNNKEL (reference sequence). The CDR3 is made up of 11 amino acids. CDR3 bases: TGTGCCAGCAGCCAAGATCACCTCAGGTACTTC. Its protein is CASSQDHLRYF.

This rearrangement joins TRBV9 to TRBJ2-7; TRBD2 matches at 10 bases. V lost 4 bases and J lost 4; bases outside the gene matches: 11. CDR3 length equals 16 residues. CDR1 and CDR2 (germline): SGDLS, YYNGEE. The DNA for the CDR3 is TGTGCCAGCAGCCCAGTAGGGCTAGCGGGAGCTTACGAGCAGTACTTC. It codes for CASSPVGLAGAYEQYF. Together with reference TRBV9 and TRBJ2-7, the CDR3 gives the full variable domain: DSGVTQTPKHLITATGQRVTLRCSPRSGDLSVYWYQQSLDQGLQFLIQYYNGEERAKGNILERFSAQQFPDLHSELNLSSLELGDSALYFCASSPVGLAGAYEQYFGPGTRLTVT.

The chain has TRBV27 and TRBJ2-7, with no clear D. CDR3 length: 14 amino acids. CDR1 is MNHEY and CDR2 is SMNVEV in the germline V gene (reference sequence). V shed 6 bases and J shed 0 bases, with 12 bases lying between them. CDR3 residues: CASSPIASSYEQYF. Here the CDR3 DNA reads TGTGCCAGCAGCCCTATTGCGAGCTCCTACGAGCAGTACTTC.

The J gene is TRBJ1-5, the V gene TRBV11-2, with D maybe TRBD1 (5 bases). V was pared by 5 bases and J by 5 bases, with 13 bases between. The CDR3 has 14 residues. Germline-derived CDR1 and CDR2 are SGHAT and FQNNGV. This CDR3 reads CASSPSGGDQPQHF. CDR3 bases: TGTGCCAGCAGCCCAAGCGGGGGGGATCAGCCCCAGCATTTT.

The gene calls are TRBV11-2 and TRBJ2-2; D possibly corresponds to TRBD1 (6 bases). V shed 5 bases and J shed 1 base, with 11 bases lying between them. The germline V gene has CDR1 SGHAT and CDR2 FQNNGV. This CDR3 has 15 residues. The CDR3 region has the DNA TGTGCCAGCAGCCCGGGGACATTGAACACCGGGGAGCTGTTTTTT. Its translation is CASSPGTLNTGELFF.

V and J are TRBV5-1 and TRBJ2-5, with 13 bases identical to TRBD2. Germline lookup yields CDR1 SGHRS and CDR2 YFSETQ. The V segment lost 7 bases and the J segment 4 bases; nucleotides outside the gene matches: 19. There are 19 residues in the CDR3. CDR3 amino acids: CASGPAALGLAGVVETQYF. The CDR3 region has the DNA TGCGCCAGCGGACCAGCGGCTTTAGGACTAGCGGGAGTAGTAGAGACCCAGTACTTC.

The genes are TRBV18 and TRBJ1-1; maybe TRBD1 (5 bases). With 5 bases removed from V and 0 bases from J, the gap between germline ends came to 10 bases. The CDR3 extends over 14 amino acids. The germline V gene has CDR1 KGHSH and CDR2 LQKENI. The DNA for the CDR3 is TGTGCCAGCTCAGACAGCCTCATGAACACTGAAGCTTTCTTT. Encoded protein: CASSDSLMNTEAFF.

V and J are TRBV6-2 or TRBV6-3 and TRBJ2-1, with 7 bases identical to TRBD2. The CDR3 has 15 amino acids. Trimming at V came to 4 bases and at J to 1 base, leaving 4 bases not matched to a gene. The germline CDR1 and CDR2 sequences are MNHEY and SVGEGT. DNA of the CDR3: TGTGCCAGCAGTTTCGGGGACTATTCCTACAATGAGCAGTTCTTC. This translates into CASSFGDYSYNEQFF.

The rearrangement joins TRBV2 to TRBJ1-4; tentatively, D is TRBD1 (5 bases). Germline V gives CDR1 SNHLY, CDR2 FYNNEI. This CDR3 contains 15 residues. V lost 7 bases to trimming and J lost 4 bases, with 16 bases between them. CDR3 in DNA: TGTGCCAGCATATCTGGGGGGACCGGTAATGAAAAACTGTTTTTT. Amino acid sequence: CASISGGTGNEKLFF.

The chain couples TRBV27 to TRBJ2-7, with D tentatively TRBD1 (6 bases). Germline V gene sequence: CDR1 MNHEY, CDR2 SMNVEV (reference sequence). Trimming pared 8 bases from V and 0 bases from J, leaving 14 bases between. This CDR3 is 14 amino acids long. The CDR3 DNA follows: TGTGCCAGCCAGGACAGCGGAAGCTCCTACGAGCAGTACTTC. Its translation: CASQDSGSSYEQYF.

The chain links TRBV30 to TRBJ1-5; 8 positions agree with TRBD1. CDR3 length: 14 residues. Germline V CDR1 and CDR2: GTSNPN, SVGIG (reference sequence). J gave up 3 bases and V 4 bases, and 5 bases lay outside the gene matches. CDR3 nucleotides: TGTGCCTGGAATGGACAGGGACCCAATCAGCCCCAGCATTTT. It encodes CAWNGQGPNQPQHF.

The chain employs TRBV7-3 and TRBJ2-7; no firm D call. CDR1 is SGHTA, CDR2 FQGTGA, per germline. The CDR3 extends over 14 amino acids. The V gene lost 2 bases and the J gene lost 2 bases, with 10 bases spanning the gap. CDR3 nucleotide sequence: TGTGCCAGCAGCTTATTTGAGCCTACCTACGAGCAGTACTTC. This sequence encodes CASSLFEPTYEQYF.

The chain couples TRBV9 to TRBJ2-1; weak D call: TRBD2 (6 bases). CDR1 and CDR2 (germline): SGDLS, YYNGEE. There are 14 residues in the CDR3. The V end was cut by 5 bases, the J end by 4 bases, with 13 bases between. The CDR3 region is CASSVGTQYNEQFF. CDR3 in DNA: TGTGCCAGCAGTGTTGGGACTCAGTACAATGAGCAGTTCTTC. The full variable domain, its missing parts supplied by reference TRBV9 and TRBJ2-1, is DSGVTQTPKHLITATGQRVTLRCSPRSGDLSVYWYQQSLDQGLQFLIQYYNGEERAKGNILERFSAQQFPDLHSELNLSSLELGDSALYFCASSVGTQYNEQFFGPGTRLTVL.

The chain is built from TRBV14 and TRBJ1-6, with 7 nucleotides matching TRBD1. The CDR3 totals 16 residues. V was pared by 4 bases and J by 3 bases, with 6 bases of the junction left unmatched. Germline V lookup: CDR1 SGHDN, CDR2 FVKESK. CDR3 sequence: CASSLYQGVYNSPLHF. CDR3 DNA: TGTGCCAGCAGCCTTTACCAGGGGGTCTATAATTCACCCCTCCACTTT.

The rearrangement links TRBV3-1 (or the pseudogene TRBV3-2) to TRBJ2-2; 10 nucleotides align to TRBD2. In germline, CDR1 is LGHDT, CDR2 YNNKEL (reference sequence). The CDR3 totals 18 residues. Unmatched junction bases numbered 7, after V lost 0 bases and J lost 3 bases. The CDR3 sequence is CASSQDRGLADHTGELFF. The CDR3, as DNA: TGTGCCAGCAGCCAAGATCGAGGACTAGCGGACCACACCGGGGAGCTGTTTTTT.